Presented here are 17 T cell receptor beta chains from one specimen sequenced in a study of blood T cell repertoires in COVID-19. Assay: immunoSEQ multiplex PCR; the TCRdb copy retains only in-frame clones and omits some. The sample includes tens of thousands of clones, more than 90% of them seen just once. Sequenced: peripheral blood. The receptors were gathered from a man between 50 and 59 years old with acute or convalescent COVID-19.

The chain joins TRBV11-2 to TRBJ2-7; D unresolved. The length of the CDR3 is 15 residues. Germline CDR1 and CDR2: SGHAT and FQNNGV. Trimming cost V 5 bases and J 4 bases, with 18 bases left between them. Written as DNA, the CDR3 is TGTGCCAGCAGCCGCCCCCCGACAAGTGGGTACGAGCAGTACTTC. It encodes CASSRPPTSGYEQYF.

The V and J genes are TRBV12-3 or TRBV12-4 and TRBJ1-1, with D unclear. There are 13 residues in the CDR3. V lost 5 bases and J 4 bases, leaving 11 bases between the germline ends. The CDR3 reads CASSVIEGTEAFF. The CDR3 coding sequence is TGTGCCAGCAGTGTCATAGAGGGCACTGAAGCTTTCTTT.

The chain recombines TRBV27 with TRBJ2-7; 10 bases are shared with TRBD1. This CDR3 spans 14 amino acids. From germline, CDR1 is MNHEY and CDR2 SMNVEV (reference sequence). V lost 5 bases to trimming and J lost 6 bases; unmatched junction nucleotides: 7. For the CDR3, the DNA is TGTGCCAGCAGTCCGGGGACAGGGGTTAGCGAGCAGTACTTC. Translated, it gives CASSPGTGVSEQYF.

This chain joins TRBV28 and TRBJ2-1, with 12 bases fitting TRBD2. The V gene's germline CDR1 is MDHEN and CDR2 SYDVKM. There are 17 residues in the CDR3. J lost 10 bases, V lost 5 bases, and 15 bases had no gene match. CDR3 sequence reads: CASSDWDLAGGPREQFF. CDR3 sequence (DNA): TGTGCCAGCAGTGATTGGGATCTAGCGGGAGGGCCGAGGGAGCAGTTCTTC. Based on the CDR3 plus reference TRBV28 and TRBJ2-1, the full variable domain is DVKVTQSSRYLVKRTGEKVFLECVQDMDHENMFWYRQDPGLGLRLIYFSYDVKMKEKGDIPEGYSVSREKKERFSLILESASTNQTSMYLCASSDWDLAGGPREQFFGPGTRLTVL.

V and J are TRBV10-2 and TRBJ2-5; a weak D match, TRBD1 (6 bases). Germline V gives CDR1 WSHSY, CDR2 SAAADI. V lost 11 bases to trimming and J lost 5 bases, with 18 bases between them. The CDR3 totals 13 residues. The CDR3 spells CASITGSEETQYF. The DNA of the CDR3 is TGCGCCTCAATAACAGGGTCGGAGGAGACCCAGTACTTC.

The CDR3 bases are TGCGCCAGCAGCCCTCGGACAGGGGGGGGGATGGGTACGCAGTATTTT. Protein: CASSPRTGGGMGTQYF. The genes are TRBV5-1 and TRBJ2-3; 10 bases map to TRBD1. The CDR3 has 16 residues. Germline V gives CDR1 SGHRS, CDR2 YFSETQ. The V segment lost 4 bases and the J segment 8 bases; nucleotides outside the gene matches: 13.

The chain employs TRBV27 and TRBJ2-1, with D maybe TRBD1 (5 bases). V was cut by 4 bases and J by 4 bases, with 8 bases left in between. This CDR3 is 13 amino acids long. CDR1 and CDR2 from the germline V gene are MNHEY and SMNVEV (reference sequence). As DNA, the CDR3 is TGTGCCAGCAGTTCCCGACAGTACAATGAGCAGTTCTTC. It is translated as CASSSRQYNEQFF.

The J gene is TRBJ1-4, the V gene TRBV19; D might be TRBD1 (6 bases). Germline loops: CDR1 LNHDA, CDR2 SQIVND (reference sequence). V shed 7 bases and J shed 6 bases, with 12 bases lying between them. The CDR3 has 13 amino acids. The CDR3 nucleotides are TGTGCCAGTATCAACAGGGTGGATGAAAAACTGTTTTTT. This codes for CASINRVDEKLFF.

This clone was seen a handful of times. The chain carries TRBV9 and TRBJ2-7; D not certain. V gave up 0 bases and J gave up 0 bases, with 10 bases separating them. The CDR3 contains 15 residues. Germline V lookup: CDR1 SGDLS, CDR2 YYNGEE. CDR3 region: CASSVDSHSSYEQYF. Here the CDR3 DNA reads TGTGCCAGCAGCGTAGATAGCCATAGCTCCTACGAGCAGTACTTC. Filled out from reference TRBV9 and TRBJ2-7, the complete variable domain reads DSGVTQTPKHLITATGQRVTLRCSPRSGDLSVYWYQQSLDQGLQFLIQYYNGEERAKGNILERFSAQQFPDLHSELNLSSLELGDSALYFCASSVDSHSSYEQYFGPGTRLTVT.

The gene calls are TRBV11-3 and TRBJ2-1, with 10 bases lining up with TRBD2. This CDR3 is built from 17 residues. CDR1 is SGHNT and CDR2 is YENEEA in the germline V gene. J was trimmed by 4 bases and V by 2 bases; bases with no gene match: 8. Here the CDR3 reads CASSLNLAGVTYNEQFF. CDR3 bases: TGTGCCAGCAGCTTAAACCTAGCGGGAGTTACTTACAATGAGCAGTTCTTC.

The V gene is TRBV27, the J gene TRBJ2-1; TRBD1 aligns across 10 bases. Germline assignment: CDR1 MNHEY and CDR2 SMNVEV (reference sequence). V shed 4 bases, J shed 7 bases, and the junction held 16 bases outside the gene matches. The CDR3 runs to 18 residues. The CDR3 spells CASSSRTGGTILGNEQFF. The CDR3 nucleotides are TGTGCCAGCAGTTCCCGGACAGGGGGGACAATCCTAGGGAATGAGCAGTTCTTC.

This clone was recorded only once. The chain couples TRBV6-5 to TRBJ2-7; D not resolved. The germline V gene encodes CDR1 MNHEY and CDR2 SVGAGI. V was trimmed by 0 bases and J by 3 bases, leaving 9 bases between them. The CDR3 totals 14 residues. In nucleotides, the CDR3 is TGTGCCAGCAGTTACTCGCCTAGTAGCTACGAGCAGTACTTC. Protein sequence: CASSYSPSSYEQYF.

V and J are TRBV11-3 and TRBJ2-1; 9 bases line up with TRBD1. CDR1 SGHNT and CDR2 YENEEA come from the germline V gene. V shed 3 bases, J shed 9 bases, and the junction held 12 bases outside the gene matches. CDR3 size: 16 residues. CDR3 amino acids: CASSLGRDRVFGEQFF. The DNA for the CDR3 is TGTGCCAGCAGCTTGGGCCGGGACAGGGTTTTTGGTGAGCAGTTCTTC.

The chain couples TRBV10-2 to TRBJ2-7, with D tentatively TRBD2 (5 bases). V shed 11 bases and J shed 6 bases, with 20 bases lying between them. Per germline, CDR1 WSHSY and CDR2 SAAADI. The CDR3 totals 13 residues. This CDR3 reads CAVNSRGSGEQYF. The CDR3, as DNA: TGCGCCGTCAACTCCCGGGGTAGTGGCGAGCAGTACTTC.

This clone has just one count. The chain recombines TRBV5-8 with TRBJ2-1; D is possibly TRBD2 (6 bases). The CDR3 consists of 15 residues. Trimming cost V 2 bases and J 6 bases, with 15 bases left between them. CDR1 is SGHTS, CDR2 YDEGEE, per germline. CDR3 amino acids: CASSLSGELSNEQFF. The CDR3 DNA reads TGTGCCAGCAGCTTATCGGGGGAACTTAGCAATGAGCAGTTCTTC.

J is TRBJ1-5 and V is TRBV27; D remains unclear. Trimming removed 3 bases from V and 7 bases from J, with 10 bases in between. The CDR3 extends over 13 amino acids. CDR1 and CDR2 from the germline V gene are MNHEY and SMNVEV (reference sequence). The CDR3 DNA reads TGTGCCAGCAGTTTTGAGGAGGGACAGCCCCAGCATTTT. This gives the protein CASSFEEGQPQHF.

The rearrangement links TRBV10-3 to TRBJ1-6; a weak D match, TRBD1 (5 bases). Trimming removed 2 bases from V and 9 bases from J, with 14 bases in between. The CDR3 totals 15 residues. Germline V gene data show CDR1 as ENHRY and CDR2 as SYGVKD. CDR3 DNA: TGTGCCATCAGTGAGGATAGGGGATGGGCTTCACCCCTCCACTTT. Protein: CAISEDRGWASPLHF.